Below are 17 T cell receptor beta chains sequenced from a single sample in a study of CD8 T cells in ankylosing spondylitis. Their cognate antigens are unknown. Via MiXCR, TCRdb re-called the 5' RACE reads, giving one row per CDR3 protein. Among hundreds of thousands of distinct CDR3 sequences listed, 26% were seen once. Study-wide findings and caveats: Characteristic of ankylosing spondylitis blood, it appeared, was a TCR beta motif comprising several highly homologous variants.

Sequences were obtained from blood, either unsorted or a sorted T cell fraction (not recorded which). These receptors were taken from a male donor with ankylosing spondylitis.

The chain combines TRBV20-1 with TRBJ1-1; TRBD1 matches 7 bases. The CDR3 is made up of 15 amino acids. CDR1 and CDR2 from the germline V gene are DFQATT and SNEGSKA (reference sequence). The junction had 7 bases not matched to a gene; V was cut back by 0 bases and J by 3 bases. DNA of the CDR3: TGCAGTGCTAGAGATCGCCGACAGGGTGACACTGAAGCTTTCTTT. This translates into CSARDRRQGDTEAFF.

V and J are TRBV7-2 and TRBJ2-1, with 8 nucleotides matching TRBD2. Germline V lookup: CDR1 SGHTA, CDR2 FQGNSA. CDR3 length: 15 amino acids. The V and J ends lost 3 bases and 8 bases, in that order; junction bases with no gene match: 9. The CDR3 DNA reads TGTGCCAGCAGCTTCGCGGGAGGTTGGGTTGATGAGCAGTTCTTC. Protein: CASSFAGGWVDEQFF.

This clonotype was counted once. V and J are TRBV9 and TRBJ2-1; TRBD1 is a possible D gene (6 bases). The CDR3 spans 15 residues. Germline V CDR1 and CDR2: SGDLS, YYNGEE. The germline V and J ends were trimmed by 3 bases and 5 bases, with 15 bases remaining between them. CDR3 protein: CASSDPGVINNEQFF. CDR3 coding DNA: TGTGCCAGCAGCGACCCAGGGGTAATAAACAATGAGCAGTTCTTC.

The rearrangement joins TRBV3-1 to TRBJ2-5, with 9 bases identical to TRBD2. This CDR3 is built from 13 residues. Trimming at V came to 8 bases and at J to 3 bases, leaving 4 bases not matched to a gene. Germline values: CDR1 LGHDT, CDR2 YNNKEL (reference sequence). The CDR3 DNA follows: TGTGCCAGCTCGACTAGCGGAGAAGAGACCCAGTACTTC. It specifies CASSTSGEETQYF.

This clonotype was recorded a few times. This chain links TRBV7-9 with TRBJ2-5; D might be TRBD1 (6 bases). There are 14 residues in the CDR3. V lost 5 bases and J lost 1, with 11 bases in between. Germline loops: CDR1 SEHNR, CDR2 FQNEAQ (reference sequence). The DNA of the CDR3 is TGTGCCAGCAGCGACTGGACAGTCCAAGAGACCCAGTACTTC. Residues: CASSDWTVQETQYF.

The chain joins TRBV30 to TRBJ2-5; 8 nucleotides align to TRBD1. Germline CDR1 is GTSNPN and CDR2 is SVGIG (reference sequence). The CDR3 is 12 residues long. V lost 2 bases, J lost 5 bases, and 1 base stayed unmatched. CDR3 bases: TGTGCCTGGAGTAGGACAGGGGAGACCCAGTACTTC. Translation gives CAWSRTGETQYF.

Concerning this clonotype itself: A junction boundary mismatches the germline segment, possibly from a read error. The chain recombines TRBV6-5 with TRBJ2-5; D might be TRBD2 (6 bases). CDR3 length: 13 amino acids. Germline loops: CDR1 MNHEY, CDR2 SVGAGI. The CDR3 loop reads CASSYSEGRWGGF. CDR3 DNA: TGTGCCAGCAGTTACTCGGAGGGCCGGTGGGGCGGTTTC.

The chain couples TRBV7-2 to TRBJ1-5; D is undetermined. Germline V lookup: CDR1 SGHTA, CDR2 FQGNSA. The CDR3 runs to 13 residues. Trimming took 4 bases from V and 4 from J, leaving 8 bases between them. The CDR3 coding sequence is TGTGCCAGCAGCTCGGGTCTTAATCAGCCCCAGCATTTT. Its protein product is CASSSGLNQPQHF.

This clonotype was detected only a few times. The chain links TRBV12-3 or TRBV12-4 to TRBJ2-7; tentative D call: TRBD2 (6 bases). Trimming left V 5 bases short and J 0 bases short, with 17 bases between. CDR3 size: 16 residues. The CDR3 loop is CASSPPRGLTSYEQYF. The CDR3 DNA follows: TGTGCCAGCAGTCCACCCCGGGGACTTACCTCCTACGAGCAGTACTTC.

This clonotype was observed a few times. V usage is TRBV20-1 and J usage is TRBJ2-3; D call uncertain. The germline gives CDR1 DFQATT, CDR2 SNEGSKA (reference sequence). The CDR3 sequence is 11 residues long. V lost 3 bases, J lost 4 bases, and 5 bases lay in between. In DNA form, the CDR3 reads TGCAGTGCTAGCCCCTCAGATACGCAGTATTTT. Protein sequence: CSASPSDTQYF.

This clonotype has ten or more counts. This chain uses TRBV10-2 with TRBJ2-2; the match to TRBD1 covers 12 bases. From germline, CDR1 is WSHSY and CDR2 SAAADI. This CDR3 has 16 residues. Trimming took 6 bases from V and 6 from J; bases not matched to a gene: 8. The CDR3 coding sequence is TGCGCCAGCAGGACGGGGACAGGGGGCTATTCCGGGGAGCTGTTTTTT. Translation: CASRTGTGGYSGELFF.

This clonotype was found a few times. This sequence joins TRBV3-1 and TRBJ1-5; a possible D gene is TRBD1 (5 bases). In germline, CDR1 is LGHDT, CDR2 YNNKEL (reference sequence). V gave up 2 bases and J gave up 10 bases, with 12 bases separating them. The CDR3 runs to 13 residues. CDR3 nucleotide sequence: TGTGCCAGCAGCCAACCAGGGATGGGTCCCCAGCATTTT. Translation gives CASSQPGMGPQHF. Together with reference TRBV3-1 and TRBJ1-5, the CDR3 gives the full variable domain: DTAVSQTPKYLVTQMGNDKSIKCEQNLGHDTMYWYKQDSKKFLKIMFSYNNKELIINETVPNRFSPKSPDKAHLNLHINSLELGDSAVYFCASSQPGMGPQHFGDGTRLSIL.

In this sample, this clonotype turned up a few times. The CDR3 protein is CASSLGQRSYGYTF. The CDR3 DNA reads TGTGCCAGCAGCTTAGGACAGAGATCTTATGGCTACACCTTC. J is TRBJ1-2 and V is TRBV7-2; D is perhaps TRBD1 (5 bases). The CDR3 runs 14 residues. Deletions cut 1 base from V and 5 bases from J, with 11 bases between. CDR1 is SGHTA and CDR2 is FQGNSA in the germline V gene.

This rearrangement joins TRBV11-2 to TRBJ2-7; 8 bases align to TRBD1. The CDR3 has 13 amino acids. Germline CDR1 and CDR2: SGHAT and FQNNGV. J was trimmed by 6 bases and V by 3 bases; bases with no gene match: 4. The CDR3 loop reads CASSFAGQGEQYF. The CDR3 DNA reads as TGTGCCAGCAGCTTCGCCGGACAGGGCGAGCAGTACTTC.

This clonotype was counted a few times. The chain combines TRBV12-3 or TRBV12-4 with TRBJ2-5, with TRBD1 as a possible D gene (6 bases). Trimming cost V 3 bases and J 0 bases, with 8 bases left between them. The CDR3 spans 14 residues. CDR3 DNA: TGTGCCAGCAGTTTGCAGGGGTACCAAGAGACCCAGTACTTC. It specifies CASSLQGYQETQYF.

V and J are TRBV5-1 and TRBJ2-2; D unclear. V lost 0 bases, J lost 4 bases, and 13 bases lay in between. The CDR3 is 16 amino acids. Germline V CDR1 and CDR2: SGHRS, YFSETQ. For the CDR3, the DNA is TGCGCCAGCAGCTTGGAGTCTTCAGTCTCCACCGGGGAGCTGTTTTTT. Its translation is CASSLESSVSTGELFF.

This clonotype was seen more than once but under ten times. The chain recombines TRBV20-1 with TRBJ2-3, with 9 bases matching TRBD2. The CDR3 is 13 amino acids. Germline CDR1 is DFQATT and CDR2 is SNEGSKA (reference sequence). V shed 6 bases, J shed 1 base, and the junction held 2 bases outside the gene matches. In nucleotides, the CDR3 is TGCAGTGCCAGACTAGCGGGCACAGATACGCAGTATTTT. Translated: CSARLAGTDTQYF.